These 10 T cell receptor beta chains were all obtained from the same sample, sequenced in a study of shared clonotypes between healthy human individuals. CD8 cells classed as naive were CD45RO-negative and positively selected for CCR7, excluding terminally differentiated effector memory CD45RA+ cells. Generated by immunoSEQ multiplex PCR, the TCRdb table keeps only in-frame clones and is missing some. The table lists some 1,900,000 clones, over 85% of them singletons, with approximately 1.2% in the top ten. The source material was naive CD8+ T cells sorted from blood. Receptor source: a man aged 18-30 years in good health.

Notes on this clone: In the same sample, other DNA sequences code for this CDR3. V is TRBV6-1 and J is TRBJ2-1; possibly TRBD2 for D (6 bases). CDR1 is MNHNS, CDR2 SASEGT, per germline. The V gene lost 3 bases and the J gene lost 1 base, with 10 bases spanning the gap. The CDR3 loop spans 15 amino acids. In DNA, the CDR3 is TGTGCCAGCAGTGACCGGGACTCATCCTACAATGAGCAGTTCTTC. Translation: CASSDRDSSYNEQFF.

This clone was picked up a small number of times. At the DNA level, this CDR3 is encoded by other sequences in the same sample as well. This rearrangement joins TRBV7-8 to TRBJ1-6; D call uncertain. The CDR3 contains 14 residues. Trimming removed 2 bases from V and 7 bases from J, with 9 bases in between. CDR1 and CDR2 (germline): SGHVS, FQNEAQ. CDR3 nucleotides: TGTGCCAGCAGCTTACGGGATGGGAATTCACCCCTCCACTTT. It specifies CASSLRDGNSPLHF.

The J gene is TRBJ2-1, the V gene TRBV11-2, with D tentatively TRBD1 (5 bases). The CDR3 runs to 14 residues. The germline CDR1 and CDR2 sequences are SGHAT and FQNNGV. V was clipped by 2 bases and J by 9 bases, with 14 bases between them. In nucleotides, the CDR3 is TGTGCCAGCAGCTTACCCCGTGGTCAGGGTGAGCAGTTCTTC. The encoded protein is CASSLPRGQGEQFF.

The genes are TRBV30 and TRBJ2-2; 7 bases are a match to TRBD1. V dropped 7 bases and J dropped 1; count of bases not matched to a gene: 3. Germline-derived CDR1 and CDR2 are GTSNPN and SVGIG (reference sequence). This CDR3 spans 13 amino acids. The CDR3 DNA follows: TGTGCCTCCCAGGGGGAGAACACCGGGGAGCTGTTTTTT. It encodes CASQGENTGELFF.

This chain connects TRBV6-6 to TRBJ2-7; tentatively, D is TRBD2 (5 bases). Trimming removed 2 bases at V and 3 bases at J, with 8 bases between. CDR1 and CDR2 (germline): MNHNY, SVGAGI (reference sequence). The CDR3 runs 13 residues. CDR3 protein: CASSYGEIYEQYF. The CDR3 DNA is TGTGCCAGCAGTTACGGGGAGATCTACGAGCAGTACTTC.

The chain recombines TRBV7-3 with TRBJ1-1, with D unclear. Germline V gene sequence: CDR1 SGHTA, CDR2 FQGTGA. V shed 2 bases and J shed 6 bases, with 10 bases lying between them. The CDR3 extends over 13 amino acids. Written as DNA, the CDR3 is TGTGCCAGCAGCTTAGGTACAGCATCTGAAGCTTTCTTT. This gives the protein CASSLGTASEAFF.

V and J are TRBV10-3 and TRBJ1-1; 9 bases are shared with TRBD1. This CDR3 is built from 17 residues. The V gene's germline CDR1 is ENHRY and CDR2 SYGVKD. J gave up 1 base and V 5 bases, and 11 bases lay outside the gene matches. Here the CDR3 DNA reads TGTGCCATCAGTTCGCGGGACAGGGCTTCTCGGAACACTGAAGCTTTCTTT. Protein product: CAISSRDRASRNTEAFF.

The V call is TRBV10-1, the J call TRBJ2-1; D tentatively fits TRBD1 or TRBD2 (5 bases each). Trimming took 3 bases from V and 5 from J, leaving 14 bases between them. CDR3 length equals 15 residues. From germline, CDR1 is WNHNN and CDR2 SYGVQD (reference sequence). CDR3 protein: CASSDEGPPNNEQFF. In DNA, the CDR3 is TGCGCCAGCAGTGATGAGGGACCACCTAACAATGAGCAGTTCTTC.

The V gene is TRBV9, the J gene TRBJ2-7, with 9 bases that match TRBD2. The CDR3 contains 16 residues. From germline, CDR1 is SGDLS and CDR2 YYNGEE. The ends lost 0 bases at V and 3 bases at J; junction bases unmatched: 7. DNA for the CDR3: TGTGCCAGCAGCGTAGAGGCCAGCGGGGGGATCTACGAGCAGTACTTC. Translation: CASSVEASGGIYEQYF.

The rearrangement uses TRBV2 and TRBJ2-2; maybe TRBD1 (5 bases). Between the trimmed V and J ends, which lost 4 bases and 7 bases, there was a span of 13 bases. The V gene's germline CDR1 is SNHLY and CDR2 FYNNEI. The CDR3 runs to 14 residues. CDR3 nucleotide sequence: TGTGCCAGCAGTGTTGGGCAGGGAATCGGGGAGCTGTTTTTT. It specifies CASSVGQGIGELFF. Full variable domain (remainder filled in from reference TRBV2 and TRBJ2-2): EPEVTQTPSHQVTQMGQEVILRCVPISNHLYFYWYRQILGQKVEFLVSFYNNEISEKSEIFDDQFSVERPDGSNFTLKIRSTKLEDSAMYFCASSVGQGIGELFFGEGSRLTVL.